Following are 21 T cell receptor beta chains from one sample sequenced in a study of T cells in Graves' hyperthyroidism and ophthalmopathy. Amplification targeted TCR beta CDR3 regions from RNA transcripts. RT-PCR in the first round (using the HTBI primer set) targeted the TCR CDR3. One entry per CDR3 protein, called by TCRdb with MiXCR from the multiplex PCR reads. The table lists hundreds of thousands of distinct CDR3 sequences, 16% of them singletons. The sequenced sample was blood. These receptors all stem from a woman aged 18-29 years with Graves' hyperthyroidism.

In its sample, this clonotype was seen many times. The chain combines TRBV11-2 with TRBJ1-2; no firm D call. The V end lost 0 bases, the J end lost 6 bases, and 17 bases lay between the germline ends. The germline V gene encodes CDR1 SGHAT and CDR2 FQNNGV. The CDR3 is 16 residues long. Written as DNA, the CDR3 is TGTGCCAGCAGCTTAGACCCCTGGCAACTTCAGAATGGCTACACCTTC. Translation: CASSLDPWQLQNGYTF.

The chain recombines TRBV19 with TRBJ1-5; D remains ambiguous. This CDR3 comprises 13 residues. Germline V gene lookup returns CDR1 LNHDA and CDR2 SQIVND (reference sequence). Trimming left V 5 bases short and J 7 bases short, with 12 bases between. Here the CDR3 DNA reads TGTGCCAGTAGTCTTCAAGTCCAACAGCCCCAGCATTTT. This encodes CASSLQVQQPQHF.

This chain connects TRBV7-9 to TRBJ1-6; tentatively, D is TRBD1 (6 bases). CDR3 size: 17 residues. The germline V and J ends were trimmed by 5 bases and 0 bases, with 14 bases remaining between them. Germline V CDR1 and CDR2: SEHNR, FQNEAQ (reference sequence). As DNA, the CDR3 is TGTGCCAGCAGCCCCGGGACACCGAGCTCCTATAATTCACCCCTCCACTTT. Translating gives CASSPGTPSSYNSPLHF.

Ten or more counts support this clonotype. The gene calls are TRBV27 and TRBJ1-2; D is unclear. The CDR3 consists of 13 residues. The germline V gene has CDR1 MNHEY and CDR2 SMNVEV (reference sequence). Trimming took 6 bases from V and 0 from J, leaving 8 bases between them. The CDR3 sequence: CASSPQPNYGYTF. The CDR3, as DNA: TGTGCCAGCAGCCCTCAACCTAACTATGGCTACACCTTC.

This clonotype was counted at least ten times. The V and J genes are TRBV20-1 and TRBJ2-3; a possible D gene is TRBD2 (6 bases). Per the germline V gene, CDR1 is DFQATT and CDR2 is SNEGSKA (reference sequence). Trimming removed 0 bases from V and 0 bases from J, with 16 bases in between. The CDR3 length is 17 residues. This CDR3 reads CSARDPALALSTDTQYF. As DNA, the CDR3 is TGCAGTGCTAGAGATCCAGCGCTAGCGTTAAGCACAGATACGCAGTATTTT.

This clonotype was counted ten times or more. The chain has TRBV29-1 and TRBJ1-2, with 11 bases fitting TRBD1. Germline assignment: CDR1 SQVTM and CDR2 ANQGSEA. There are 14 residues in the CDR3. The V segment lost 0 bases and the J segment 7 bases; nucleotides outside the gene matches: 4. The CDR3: CSVEDEGQGAGYTF. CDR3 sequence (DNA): TGCAGCGTTGAAGATGAAGGACAGGGGGCTGGCTACACCTTC.

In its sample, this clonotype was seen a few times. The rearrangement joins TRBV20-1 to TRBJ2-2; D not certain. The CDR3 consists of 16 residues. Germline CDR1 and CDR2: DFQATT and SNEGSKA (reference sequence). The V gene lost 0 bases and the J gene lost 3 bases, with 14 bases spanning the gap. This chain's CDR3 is CSARDFVGSDTGELFF. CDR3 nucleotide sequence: TGCAGTGCTAGAGATTTCGTGGGGTCTGACACCGGGGAGCTGTTTTTT.

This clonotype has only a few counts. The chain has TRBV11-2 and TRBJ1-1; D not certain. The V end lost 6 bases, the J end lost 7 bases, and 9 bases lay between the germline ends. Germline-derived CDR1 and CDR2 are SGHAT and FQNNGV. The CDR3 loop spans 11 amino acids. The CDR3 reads CASSFDGEAFF. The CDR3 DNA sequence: TGTGCCAGCAGTTTCGACGGTGAAGCTTTCTTT.

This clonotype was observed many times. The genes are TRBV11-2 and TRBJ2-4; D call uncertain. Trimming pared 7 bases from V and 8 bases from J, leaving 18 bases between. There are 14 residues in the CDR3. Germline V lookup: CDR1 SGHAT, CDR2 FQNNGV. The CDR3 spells CASTLRPASHIQYF. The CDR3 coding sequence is TGTGCCAGCACCCTAAGGCCGGCCTCGCACATTCAGTACTTC.

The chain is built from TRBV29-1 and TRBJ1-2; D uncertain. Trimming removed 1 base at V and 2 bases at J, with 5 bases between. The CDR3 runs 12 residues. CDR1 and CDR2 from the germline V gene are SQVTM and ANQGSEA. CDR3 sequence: CSVEAGNYGYTF. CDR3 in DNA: TGCAGCGTTGAAGCCGGGAACTATGGCTACACCTTC.

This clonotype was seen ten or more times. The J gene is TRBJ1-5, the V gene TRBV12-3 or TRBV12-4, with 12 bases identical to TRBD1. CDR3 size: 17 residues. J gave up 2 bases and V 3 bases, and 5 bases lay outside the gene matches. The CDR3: CASSLGQGAGGNQPQHF. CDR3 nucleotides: TGTGCCAGCAGTTTGGGACAGGGGGCCGGAGGCAATCAGCCCCAGCATTTT.

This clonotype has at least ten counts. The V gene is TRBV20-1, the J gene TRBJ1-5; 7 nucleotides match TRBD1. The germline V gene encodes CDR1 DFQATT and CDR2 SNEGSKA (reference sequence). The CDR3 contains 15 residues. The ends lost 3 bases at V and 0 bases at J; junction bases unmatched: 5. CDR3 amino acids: CSASMGQHSNQPQHF. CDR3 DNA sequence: TGCAGTGCTAGTATGGGACAGCATAGCAATCAGCCCCAGCATTTT.

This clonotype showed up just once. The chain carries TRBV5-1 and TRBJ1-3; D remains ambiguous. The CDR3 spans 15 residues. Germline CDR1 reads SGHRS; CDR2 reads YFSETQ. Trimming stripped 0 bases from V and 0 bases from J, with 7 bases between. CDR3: CASSLERDSGNTIYF. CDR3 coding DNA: TGCGCCAGCAGCTTGGAGCGGGACTCTGGAAACACCATATATTTT.

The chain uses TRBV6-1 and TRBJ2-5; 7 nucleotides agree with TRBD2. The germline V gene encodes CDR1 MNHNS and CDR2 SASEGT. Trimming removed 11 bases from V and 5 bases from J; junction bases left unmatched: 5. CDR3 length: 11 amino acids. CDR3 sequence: CAGSRGETQYF. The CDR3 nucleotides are TGTGCCGGATCGCGGGGGGAGACCCAGTACTTC.

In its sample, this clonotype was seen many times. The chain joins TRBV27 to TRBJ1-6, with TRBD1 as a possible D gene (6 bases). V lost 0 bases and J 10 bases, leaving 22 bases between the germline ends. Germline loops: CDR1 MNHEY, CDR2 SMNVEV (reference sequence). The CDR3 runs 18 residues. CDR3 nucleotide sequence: TGTGCCAGCAGTTTATCTCTTTTCGGGACGGCGAGGGGGTCACCCCTCCACTTT. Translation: CASSLSLFGTARGSPLHF.

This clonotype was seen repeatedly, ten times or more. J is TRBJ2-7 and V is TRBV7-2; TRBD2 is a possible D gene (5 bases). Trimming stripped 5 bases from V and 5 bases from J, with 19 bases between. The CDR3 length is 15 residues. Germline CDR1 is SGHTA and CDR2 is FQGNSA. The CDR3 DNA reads TGTGCCAGCAGCCTGAGAAAGGAGGATCGTCACGAGCAGTACTTC. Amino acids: CASSLRKEDRHEQYF.

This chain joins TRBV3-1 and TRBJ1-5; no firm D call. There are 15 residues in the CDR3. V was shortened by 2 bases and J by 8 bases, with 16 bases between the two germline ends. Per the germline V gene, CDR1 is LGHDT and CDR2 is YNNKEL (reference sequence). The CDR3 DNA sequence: TGTGCCAGCAGCCAAAATCTGGGTTTGTTGGAGCCCCAGCATTTT. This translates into CASSQNLGLLEPQHF.

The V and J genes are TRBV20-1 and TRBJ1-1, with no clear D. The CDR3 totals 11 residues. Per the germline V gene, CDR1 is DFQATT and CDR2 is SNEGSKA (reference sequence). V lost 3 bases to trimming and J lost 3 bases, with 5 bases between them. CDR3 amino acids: CSASWDTEAFF. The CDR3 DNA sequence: TGCAGTGCTAGTTGGGACACTGAAGCTTTCTTT.

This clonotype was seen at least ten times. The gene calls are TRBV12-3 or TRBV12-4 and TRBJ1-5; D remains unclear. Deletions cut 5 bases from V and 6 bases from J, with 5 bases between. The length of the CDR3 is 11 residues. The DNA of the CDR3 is TGTGCCAGCAGTAGATCTCAGCCCCAGCATTTT. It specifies CASSRSQPQHF.

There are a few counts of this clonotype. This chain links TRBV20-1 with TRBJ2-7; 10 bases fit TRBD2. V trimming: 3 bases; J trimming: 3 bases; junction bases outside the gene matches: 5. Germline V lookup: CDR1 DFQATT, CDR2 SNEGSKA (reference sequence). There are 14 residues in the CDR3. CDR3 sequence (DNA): TGCAGTGCTAGCCTAGCGGGGGCTAACTACGAGCAGTACTTC. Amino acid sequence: CSASLAGANYEQYF.

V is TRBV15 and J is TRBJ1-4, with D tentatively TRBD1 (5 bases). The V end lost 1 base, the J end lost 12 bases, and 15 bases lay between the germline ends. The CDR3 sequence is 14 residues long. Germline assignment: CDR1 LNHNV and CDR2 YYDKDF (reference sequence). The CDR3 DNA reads TGTGCCACCAGCAGAGGGGACCCCTCACGGCAACTGTTTTTT. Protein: CATSRGDPSRQLFF. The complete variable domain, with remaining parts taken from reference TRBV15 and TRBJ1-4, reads DAMVIQNPRYQVTQFGKPVTLSCSQTLNHNVMYWYQQKSSQAPKLLFHYYDKDFNNEADTPDNFQSRRPNTSFCFLDIRSPGLGDTAMYLCATSRGDPSRQLFFGSGTQLSVL.